The 26 T cell receptor beta chains below come from one sample, sequenced in a study of Graves' ophthalmopathy and Graves' hyperthyroidism. Transcripts of RNA were the source for amplifying TCR beta CDR3 regions. Second-round multiplex PCR followed a first-round RT-PCR using HTBI primers. One entry per CDR3 protein results from TCRdb running MiXCR on the multiplex PCR reads. The top ten clones hold over 2.5% of a sample with about 640,000 distinct CDR3 sequences, more than 40% of them seen once. Sequencing was done on a sample of peripheral blood. The source is an adult man with Graves' ophthalmopathy.

The chain has TRBV12-3 or TRBV12-4 and TRBJ2-5, with 9 bases identical to TRBD1. This CDR3 region has 15 residues. V was pared by 6 bases and J by 5 bases, with 10 bases of the junction left unmatched. CDR3 sequence (DNA): TGTGCCAGCAGCCGCGGGGACAGGGTGTCGGAGACCCAGTACTTC. This gives the protein CASSRGDRVSETQYF.

This rearrangement joins TRBV7-8 to TRBJ1-5, with a possible D match to TRBD1 (5 bases). There are 14 residues in the CDR3. The germline V and J ends were trimmed by 7 bases and 6 bases, with 16 bases remaining between them. Germline V gene lookup returns CDR1 SGHVS and CDR2 FQNEAQ. The CDR3 protein is CASTPWGVAQPQHF. The CDR3 nucleotides are TGTGCCAGCACTCCATGGGGGGTCGCTCAGCCCCAGCATTTT.

The chain recombines TRBV7-3 with TRBJ1-4; 7 nucleotides agree with TRBD1. This CDR3 has 15 amino acids. Germline-derived CDR1 and CDR2 are SGHTA and FQGTGA. After removal of 5 bases from V and 7 bases from J, the junction contained 10 bases not matched to a gene. In nucleotides, the CDR3 is TGTGCCAGCAGCCGCAGGTATCAGGGGGGTGAAAAACTGTTTTTT. Amino acid sequence: CASSRRYQGGEKLFF. The whole variable domain, remainder taken from reference TRBV7-3 and TRBJ1-4, is GAGVSQTPSNKVTEKGKYVELRCDPISGHTALYWYRQSLGQGPEFLIYFQGTGAADDSGLPNDRFFAVRPEGSVSTLKIQRTERGDSAVYLCASSRRYQGGEKLFFGSGTQLSVL.

The chain uses TRBV29-1 and TRBJ2-6; 12 positions match TRBD1. The CDR3 is made up of 16 amino acids. Germline CDR1 reads SQVTM; CDR2 reads ANQGSEA. Trimming cost V 6 bases and J 0 bases; bases outside gene matches: 3. The CDR3 loop reads CSVTGQGASGANVLTF. For the CDR3, the DNA is TGCAGCGTGACGGGACAGGGGGCCTCTGGGGCCAACGTCCTGACTTTC.

The rearrangement joins TRBV2 to TRBJ1-2, with 9 bases lining up with TRBD1. Losses at the gene ends were 7 bases for V and 5 bases for J; bases not matched to a gene: 20. The CDR3 extends over 18 amino acids. In germline, CDR1 is SNHLY, CDR2 FYNNEI. CDR3 amino acids: CASIEGGTGTGYRYGYTF. The CDR3 DNA reads as TGTGCCAGCATCGAAGGCGGAACCGGGACAGGGTATCGGTATGGCTACACCTTC.

This clonotype has a count of ten or more. V is TRBV11-2 and J is TRBJ2-5; no firm D call. V shed 1 base and J shed 2 bases, with 5 bases lying between them. The CDR3 is 13 amino acids. The germline V gene encodes CDR1 SGHAT and CDR2 FQNNGV. The CDR3 DNA sequence: TGTGCCAGCAGCTTAGCGCAGCAAGAGACCCAGTACTTC. Protein product: CASSLAQQETQYF.

This clonotype was picked up many times. This rearrangement joins TRBV2 to TRBJ1-5; 9 nucleotides align to TRBD1. The ends lost 5 bases at V and 1 base at J; junction bases unmatched: 3. The CDR3 sequence is 15 residues long. CDR1 and CDR2 (germline): SNHLY, FYNNEI. CDR3 sequence (DNA): TGTGCCAGCAGTCCGGACAGGGGAAGCAATCAGCCCCAGCATTTT. It yields the protein CASSPDRGSNQPQHF.

To note about this clonotype: It may be a read error: a sequence one base away is much more abundant. Since the CDR3 does not end with the conserved phenylalanine or tryptophan, this likely comes from a read error. This sequence joins TRBV25-1 and TRBJ1-6; tentatively, D is TRBD1 (5 bases). The V and J ends lost 1 base and 2 bases respectively, with 6 bases between them. CDR3 length: 15 residues. The germline gives CDR1 MGHDK, CDR2 SYGVNS. The CDR3 DNA sequence: TGTGCCAGCAGTGAATCGACAGCCTATAATTCACCCCTCCACCCT. Protein: CASSESTAYNSPLHP.

For this clonotype: This may stem from a read error, because a much larger clone lies one nucleotide away. The chain is built from TRBV6-1 and TRBJ2-7; the D gene could be TRBD1 or TRBD2 (5 bases each). Germline V gene data show CDR1 as MNHNS and CDR2 as SASEGT. V was trimmed by 4 bases and J by 5 bases, leaving 12 bases between them. This CDR3 region has 13 residues. CDR3 sequence: CASSGSGDHEQYF. In DNA form, the CDR3 reads TGTGCCAGCAGTGGCTCCGGGGACCACGAGCAGTACTTC.

Turning to this clonotype: A much larger clone differs from this one at a single base, so this may be a read error. The genes are TRBV10-3 and TRBJ1-2; no definite D call. The germline V and J ends were trimmed by 11 bases and 8 bases, with 24 bases remaining between them. From germline, CDR1 is ENHRY and CDR2 SYGVKD. The CDR3 sequence is 14 residues long. The CDR3 DNA is TGTGCCGGCAGTTACTCATCGGCCGGGAGCGGCTACACCTTC. It translates to CAGSYSSAGSGYTF.

The chain is built from TRBV30 and TRBJ2-2, with 8 bases aligning to TRBD1. Germline values: CDR1 GTSNPN, CDR2 SVGIG (reference sequence). This CDR3 region has 15 residues. Trimming cost V 2 bases and J 4 bases; bases outside gene matches: 6. In DNA form, the CDR3 reads TGTGCCTGGAGTAGGGGACAGGTGTCCACCGGGGAGCTGTTTTTT. The encoded protein is CAWSRGQVSTGELFF.

This clonotype was counted many times. The chain combines TRBV12-3 or TRBV12-4 with TRBJ1-2; D call uncertain. Trimming took 1 base from V and 4 from J, leaving 7 bases between them. The CDR3 length is 13 residues. CDR3 region: CASSLVRSYGYTF. In DNA, the CDR3 is TGTGCCAGCAGTTTAGTCCGATCCTATGGCTACACCTTC.

About this clonotype itself: The junction departs from the called germline gene at one end, perhaps through a read error. The rearrangement links TRBV10-1 to TRBJ1-1, with D possibly being TRBD1 (6 bases). This CDR3 is 15 amino acids long. Looked up from germline, CDR1 is WNHNN and CDR2 is SYGVQD (reference sequence). The CDR3 protein is CASSRLGGADTEAFF. CDR3 DNA sequence: TGTGCCAGCTCACGGTTGGGGGGCGCCGACACTGAAGCTTTCTTT.

The chain links TRBV2 to TRBJ1-1, with D perhaps TRBD1 (5 bases). Germline CDR1 reads SNHLY; CDR2 reads FYNNEI. This CDR3 comprises 14 residues. Trimming left V 6 bases short and J 4 bases short, with 15 bases between. Here the CDR3 DNA reads TGTGCCAGCAGCCCGGGTTGGGGGTCCACTGAAGCTTTCTTT. Translating it yields CASSPGWGSTEAFF.

Ten or more counts support this clonotype. The V call is TRBV9, the J call TRBJ2-5; no firm D call. Deletions cut 4 bases from V and 4 bases from J, with 11 bases between. Germline V gene sequence: CDR1 SGDLS, CDR2 YYNGEE. The CDR3 runs to 13 residues. The CDR3 protein is CASSPRPRETQYF. The CDR3 region has the DNA TGTGCCAGCAGCCCCCGGCCAAGAGAGACCCAGTACTTC. Based on the CDR3 plus reference TRBV9 and TRBJ2-5, the full variable domain is DSGVTQTPKHLITATGQRVTLRCSPRSGDLSVYWYQQSLDQGLQFLIQYYNGEERAKGNILERFSAQQFPDLHSELNLSSLELGDSALYFCASSPRPRETQYFGPGTRLLVL.

The chain has TRBV5-1 and TRBJ2-5; D unclear. Germline V CDR1 and CDR2: SGHRS, YFSETQ. V was trimmed by 0 bases and J by 4 bases, leaving 16 bases between them. CDR3 size: 16 residues. The CDR3 region is CASSLDVSGERETQYF. DNA for the CDR3: TGCGCCAGCAGCTTGGATGTCTCTGGGGAAAGAGAGACCCAGTACTTC.

The chain couples TRBV6-2 or TRBV6-3 to TRBJ1-6; D call uncertain. Germline CDR1 MNHEY, CDR2 SVGEGT. V shed 0 bases and J shed 5 bases, with 8 bases lying between them. This CDR3 has 15 residues. The CDR3 loop is CASSYSIGDNSPLHF. DNA of the CDR3: TGTGCCAGCAGTTACTCGATCGGGGATAATTCACCCCTCCACTTT.

The table lists this clonotype with many counts. The chain employs TRBV7-9 and TRBJ2-5, with D perhaps TRBD2 (5 bases). Between the trimmed V and J ends, which lost 1 base and 0 bases, there was a span of 18 bases. The CDR3 loop spans 18 amino acids. Germline loops: CDR1 SEHNR, CDR2 FQNEAQ (reference sequence). This CDR3 reads CASSLGLMFRDHQETQYF. The CDR3 DNA reads TGTGCCAGCAGCTTAGGCCTTATGTTCCGGGATCACCAAGAGACCCAGTACTTC.

The genes are TRBV5-5 and TRBJ1-4; TRBD1 aligns across 8 bases. V lost 3 bases, J lost 4 bases, and 5 bases stayed unmatched. Germline loops: CDR1 SGHKS, CDR2 YYEKEE (reference sequence). The CDR3 runs to 15 residues. The CDR3 DNA reads as TGTGCCAGCAGCTGGACGGGACAGGTTAATGAAAAACTGTTTTTT. Translated, it gives CASSWTGQVNEKLFF.

With respect to this clonotype: A much larger clone lies a single base off, so this may be a read error. The final CDR3 position lacks the conserved phenylalanine or tryptophan, pointing to a likely read error. CDR3 sequence (DNA): TGTGCCAGCTTCCGGGACAGGGGCACTGAAGCTTTCCTT. Translating it yields CASFRDRGTEAFL. The rearrangement joins TRBV10-3 to TRBJ1-1; 10 nucleotides line up with TRBD1. This CDR3 has 13 amino acids. V lost 10 bases, J lost 4 bases, and 6 bases stayed unmatched. Germline loops: CDR1 ENHRY, CDR2 SYGVKD.

Details on this clonotype: A much bigger clone sits one base away, suggesting this may be a read error. The rearrangement uses TRBV7-9 and TRBJ2-2, with TRBD2 matching 11 bases. Germline V gene data show CDR1 as SEHNR and CDR2 as FQNEAQ (reference sequence). This CDR3 is built from 17 residues. CDR3 sequence: CASSLLAGGVNTRELFF. The CDR3 DNA follows: TGTGCCAGCAGCTTACTAGCGGGGGGCGTTAACACCAGGGAGCTGTTTTTT.

The table lists this clonotype with many counts. The chain links TRBV12-5 to TRBJ1-5; 8 nucleotides align to TRBD1. Germline CDR1 and CDR2: LGHNT and FRNRAP. The CDR3 totals 14 residues. With 5 bases clipped from V and 2 bases from J, the junction kept 2 bases outside the gene matches. CDR3 coding DNA: TGTGCTAGTGGTCCGGGACAGGGCAATCAGCCCCAGCATTTT. Translating gives CASGPGQGNQPQHF. The full variable domain, completed using reference TRBV12-5 and TRBJ1-5, is DARVTQTPRHKVTEMGQEVTMRCQPILGHNTVFWYRQTMMQGLELLAYFRNRAPLDDSGMPKDRFSAEMPDATLATLKIQPSEPRDSAVYFCASGPGQGNQPQHFGDGTRLSIL.

At least ten counts were recorded for this clonotype. The chain is built from TRBV29-1 and TRBJ2-2; no definite D call. The V end lost 2 bases, the J end lost 1 base, and 5 bases lay between the germline ends. Germline V lookup: CDR1 SQVTM, CDR2 ANQGSEA. This CDR3 spans 13 amino acids. CDR3 bases: TGCAGCGTTGAATTGCTGAACACCGGGGAGCTGTTTTTT. The encoded protein is CSVELLNTGELFF.

The table lists this clonotype with many counts. CDR3 DNA: TGTGCCATCAGTGAAACTAGCCCAGAGACCCAGTACTTC. Protein sequence: CAISETSPETQYF. The rearrangement links TRBV10-3 to TRBJ2-5, with a weak D call TRBD2 (6 bases). Germline loops: CDR1 ENHRY, CDR2 SYGVKD. The CDR3 spans 13 residues. V shed 3 bases and J shed 4 bases, with 9 bases lying between them.

In this sample, this clonotype turned up many times. The V and J genes are TRBV5-1 and TRBJ2-5, with TRBD1 matching over 8 bases. Germline V gene sequence: CDR1 SGHRS, CDR2 YFSETQ. V lost 5 bases and J lost 1; bases outside the gene matches: 10. The CDR3 spans 16 residues. CDR3 sequence reads: CASRLGTGVFQETQYF. The CDR3 DNA is TGCGCCAGCAGACTCGGGACAGGTGTTTTCCAAGAGACCCAGTACTTC.

V usage is TRBV27 and J usage is TRBJ1-6; a possible D gene is TRBD1 (5 bases). Trimming left V 2 bases short and J 6 bases short, with 11 bases between. CDR1 is MNHEY and CDR2 is SMNVEV in the germline V gene (reference sequence). This CDR3 is built from 15 residues. CDR3 loop: CASSLGGVVNSPLHF. The CDR3 DNA reads TGTGCCAGCAGTTTAGGGGGGGTAGTTAATTCACCCCTCCACTTT.